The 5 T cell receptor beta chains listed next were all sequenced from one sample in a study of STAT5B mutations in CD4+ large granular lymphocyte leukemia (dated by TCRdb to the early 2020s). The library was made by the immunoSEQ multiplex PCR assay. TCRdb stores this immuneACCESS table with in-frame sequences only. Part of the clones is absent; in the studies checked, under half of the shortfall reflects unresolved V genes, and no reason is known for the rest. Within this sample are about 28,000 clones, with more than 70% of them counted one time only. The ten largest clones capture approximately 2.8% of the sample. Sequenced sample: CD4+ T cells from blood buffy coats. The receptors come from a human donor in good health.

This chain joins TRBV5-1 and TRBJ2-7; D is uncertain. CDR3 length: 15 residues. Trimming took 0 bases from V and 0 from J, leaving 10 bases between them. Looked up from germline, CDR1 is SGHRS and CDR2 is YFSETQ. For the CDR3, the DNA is TGCGCCAGCAGCTTGGATGCAGCGAGCTCCTACGAGCAGTACTTC. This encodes CASSLDAASSYEQYF.

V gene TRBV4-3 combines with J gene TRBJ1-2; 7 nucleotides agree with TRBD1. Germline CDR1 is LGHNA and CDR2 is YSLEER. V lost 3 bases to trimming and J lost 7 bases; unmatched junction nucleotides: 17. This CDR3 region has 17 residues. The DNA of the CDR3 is TGCGCCAGCAGCCATGACCCCAACAGGGGCTCATTTGGTGGCTACACCTTC. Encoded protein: CASSHDPNRGSFGGYTF.

The CDR3 loop is CASSVDYSGGSYGYTF. The CDR3 bases are TGTGCCAGCAGCGTAGATTATTCAGGGGGCAGTTATGGCTACACCTTC. The V gene is TRBV9, the J gene TRBJ1-2; 8 bases align to TRBD1. Unmatched junction bases numbered 9, after V lost 0 bases and J lost 5 bases. The CDR3 consists of 16 residues. Germline assignment: CDR1 SGDLS and CDR2 YYNGEE.

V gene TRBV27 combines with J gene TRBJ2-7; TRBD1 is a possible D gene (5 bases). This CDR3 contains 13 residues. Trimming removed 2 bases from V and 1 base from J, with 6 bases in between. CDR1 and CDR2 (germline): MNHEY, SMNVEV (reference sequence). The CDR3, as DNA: TGTGCCAGCAGTTTAACAGGTTCCTACGAGCAGTACTTC. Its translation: CASSLTGSYEQYF.

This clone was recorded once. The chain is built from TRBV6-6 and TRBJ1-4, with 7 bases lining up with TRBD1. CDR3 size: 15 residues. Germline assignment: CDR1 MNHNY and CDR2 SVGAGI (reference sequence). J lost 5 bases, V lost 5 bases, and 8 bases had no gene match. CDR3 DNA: TGTGCCAGCAGTCAAATGGGACAGAGGAATGAAAAACTGTTTTTT. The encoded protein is CASSQMGQRNEKLFF.